The next 14 T cell receptor beta chains were all read from a single sample in a study of OX40 agonist ivuxolimab in advanced cancers. The library was built by means of the immunoSEQ multiplex PCR assay. TCRdb re-hosts the immuneACCESS table, in-frame sequences only. Its copies lack some clones; in the studies checked, an unresolved V gene accounts for under half of them, and the cause for the rest is not known. Within this sample are 6,000 to 9,500 clones, with 73% of them counted one time only. The ten largest clones represent roughly 60% of the sample. The starting material was CD4+ or CD8+ T cells sorted from blood, obtained in a trial of the OX40 agonist ivuxolimab. The receptors stem from an adult with an advanced solid tumor such as melanoma, head and neck, liver or kidney cancer.

This rearrangement joins TRBV14 to TRBJ2-2; D unresolved. The CDR3 spans 12 residues. Germline V lookup: CDR1 SGHDN, CDR2 FVKESK. V lost 4 bases and J lost 7, with 7 bases in between. CDR3 DNA sequence: TGTGCCAGCAGCCCTTGGGGCGGGGAGCTGTTTTTT. Its translation is CASSPWGGELFF.

The count of this clone is one. V and J are TRBV7-6 and TRBJ2-1, with 9 bases aligning to TRBD1. This CDR3 contains 15 residues. The V gene's germline CDR1 is SGHVS and CDR2 FNYEAQ. J was trimmed by 5 bases and V by 2 bases; bases with no gene match: 4. The CDR3 bases are TGTGCCAGCAGCTTAAACAGGGGGCGAAACAATGAGCAGTTCTTC. Protein: CASSLNRGRNNEQFF.

The gene calls are TRBV15 and TRBJ2-3; possibly TRBD2 for D (6 bases). The CDR3 length is 18 residues. The V gene's germline CDR1 is LNHNV and CDR2 YYDKDF (reference sequence). Trimming removed 1 base from V and 0 bases from J, with 17 bases in between. CDR3 nucleotides: TGTGCCACCAGCAGAGGACGGGACTCCCGGGGGAGCACAGATACGCAGTATTTT. This codes for CATSRGRDSRGSTDTQYF.

The rearrangement joins TRBV5-4 to TRBJ2-3, with D maybe TRBD2 (6 bases). The CDR3 contains 15 residues. The V gene lost 2 bases and the J gene lost 1 base, with 11 bases spanning the gap. Germline loops: CDR1 SGHNT, CDR2 YYREEE (reference sequence). The CDR3 here is CASSFPGGGTDTQYF. In DNA form, the CDR3 reads TGTGCCAGCAGCTTCCCGGGCGGGGGCACAGATACGCAGTATTTT.

V gene TRBV5-3 combines with J gene TRBJ2-7, with 9 bases fitting TRBD2. TRBV5-3 is treated as an ORF (open reading frame) with a function not yet certain. The CDR3 covers 14 residues. Trimming cost V 8 bases and J 7 bases; bases outside gene matches: 13. CDR3 residues: CASSAGTSLWEQYF. The DNA of the CDR3 is TGTGCCAGCAGCGCCGGGACTAGCCTTTGGGAGCAGTACTTC.

This clone was counted a few times. The chain employs TRBV27 and TRBJ2-7, with no clear D. The CDR3 has 12 residues. V was cut by 5 bases and J by 3 bases, with 8 bases left in between. CDR1 is MNHEY and CDR2 is SMNVEV in the germline V gene (reference sequence). CDR3 nucleotides: TGTGCCAGCAGTGGCTACAACTACGAGCAGTACTTC. This sequence encodes CASSGYNYEQYF.

This chain connects TRBV7-2 to TRBJ2-7, with 7 bases identical to TRBD2. This CDR3 is built from 13 residues. Germline CDR1 is SGHTA and CDR2 is FQGNSA. V lost 5 bases and J lost 4; bases outside the gene matches: 5. Here the CDR3 DNA reads TGTGCCAGCAGCCCTAGGACTAGTTACGAGCAGTACTTC. Amino acid sequence: CASSPRTSYEQYF.

The chain joins TRBV4-3 to TRBJ2-3, with TRBD2 matching over 7 bases. There are 15 residues in the CDR3. The V and J ends lost 4 bases and 0 bases, in that order; junction bases with no gene match: 4. Germline V gene data show CDR1 as LGHNA and CDR2 as YSLEER. This CDR3 reads CASSPSSGSTDTQYF. The CDR3 region has the DNA TGCGCCAGCAGCCCCTCTAGCGGAAGCACAGATACGCAGTATTTT.

The rearrangement uses TRBV6-4 and TRBJ2-7; 12 bases line up with TRBD1. The CDR3 has 17 amino acids. CDR1 and CDR2 (germline): MRHNA, SNTAGT. V lost 6 bases and J lost 5; bases outside the gene matches: 14. CDR3 nucleotides: TGTGCCAGCAGCGTCCCGGGACAGGGGGCGTTGGTCCACGAGCAGTACTTC. Translation gives CASSVPGQGALVHEQYF.

The chain links TRBV6-5 to TRBJ1-1, with a possible D match to TRBD1 (5 bases). V gave up 5 bases and J gave up 11 bases, with 15 bases separating them. The germline V gene has CDR1 MNHEY and CDR2 SVGAGI. CDR3 length: 12 amino acids. DNA for the CDR3: TGTGCCAGCAGTCCGGCATGGGGGGAGGCTTTCTTT. This sequence encodes CASSPAWGEAFF.

The chain links TRBV7-8 to TRBJ1-2; D remains unclear. Trimming stripped 5 bases from V and 0 bases from J, with 19 bases between. The CDR3 extends over 17 amino acids. CDR1 is SGHVS and CDR2 is FQNEAQ in the germline V gene. This chain's CDR3 is CASSQGGGRQANYGYTF. The CDR3 nucleotides read TGTGCCAGCAGCCAAGGCGGCGGACGCCAAGCTAACTATGGCTACACCTTC.

The V gene is TRBV28, the J gene TRBJ2-1; 9 bases align to TRBD2. CDR3 length equals 14 residues. V lost 6 bases, J lost 0 bases, and 0 bases stayed unmatched. Germline CDR1 MDHEN, CDR2 SYDVKM. CDR3 region: CASRLAGSYNEQFF. In DNA form, the CDR3 reads TGTGCCAGCAGACTAGCGGGCTCCTACAATGAGCAGTTCTTC.

This clone was seen once. J is TRBJ2-7 and V is TRBV7-2; D is perhaps TRBD1 (5 bases). Germline V CDR1 and CDR2: SGHTA, FQGNSA. The ends were cut back, 3 bases at V and 6 bases at J, with 12 bases in the middle. The CDR3 loop spans 13 amino acids. In nucleotides, the CDR3 is TGTGCCAGCAGCTTGGACATAACGGGCGAGCAGTACTTC. Protein: CASSLDITGEQYF.

The chain combines TRBV4-1 with TRBJ2-6; 9 positions match TRBD1. The V and J ends lost 0 bases and 2 bases, in that order; junction bases with no gene match: 11. There are 20 residues in the CDR3. Germline CDR1 and CDR2: MGHRA and YSYEKL. The CDR3 DNA reads TGCGCCAGCAGCCAAGATGTTCGGGACAGGGAAGATCCTGGGGCCAACGTCCTGACTTTC. Protein sequence: CASSQDVRDREDPGANVLTF.